This is a list of T cell receptor beta chains from one sample in a study of control samples from healthy donors and cancer patients. Generated by immunoSEQ multiplex PCR, the TCRdb table keeps only in-frame clones and is missing some. The table has about 140,000 clones, 80% to 95% seen once. The sample consisted of blood. The receptors were gathered from a young man in good health. CDR3s include the opening cysteine and the closing phenylalanine or tryptophan. A D gene is named only where the DNA matches it firmly. Size tells how often a clone was seen (once, few, many) or the class of an expanded clone, and some rows leave it out.

J gene: TRBJ1-5
clone size: NA
D gene: TRBD1
V gene: TRBV28
CDR3 DNA: TGTGCCAGCAGCACAACAACCGGGACAGGGGCTCAGCCCCAGCATTTT
CDR3 protein: CASSTTTGTGAQPQHF

J gene: TRBJ2-3
clone size: NA
D gene: NA
V gene: TRBV27
CDR3 DNA: TGTGCCAGCAGTCCGTTCGGGGGAGGGGGCCGCACAGATACGCAGTATTTT
CDR3 protein: CASSPFGGGGRTDTQYF

J gene: TRBJ2-7
clone size: once
D gene: TRBD1
V gene: TRBV28
CDR3 DNA: TGTGCCAGCAGTTCGGGGACAGGGAGGGCCACCTACGAGCAGTACTTC
CDR3 protein: CASSSGTGRATYEQYF

J gene: TRBJ2-1
clone size: once
D gene: TRBD1
V gene: TRBV5-6
CDR3 DNA: TGTGCCAGCAGCTTGCCGACAGGGAATGAGCAGTTCTTC
CDR3 protein: CASSLPTGNEQFF

J gene: TRBJ1-1
clone size: NA
D gene: NA
V gene: TRBV9
CDR3 DNA: TGTGCCAGCAGCCCGTACGGTCAGAACACTGAAGCTTTCTTT
CDR3 protein: CASSPYGQNTEAFF

J gene: TRBJ2-1
clone size: once
D gene: TRBD2
V gene: TRBV11-1
CDR3 DNA: TGTGCCAGCAGCTTGCTAGCGGGAAGGTATGAGCAGTTCTTC
CDR3 protein: CASSLLAGRYEQFF

J gene: TRBJ1-5
clone size: NA
D gene: TRBD1
V gene: TRBV28
CDR3 DNA: TGTGCCAGCCGAACCCCATGGGTTTGGTCTGGACAGGGTCAGCCCCAGCATTTT
CDR3 protein: CASRTPWVWSGQGQPQHF

J gene: TRBJ1-5
clone size: once
D gene: NA
V gene: TRBV19
CDR3 DNA: TGTGCCAGTAGAACAACAGGGATCAGCAATCAGCCCCAGCATTTT
CDR3 protein: CASRTTGISNQPQHF

J gene: TRBJ1-2
clone size: NA
D gene: NA
V gene: TRBV12-3/TRBV12-4
CDR3 DNA: TGTGCCAGCAGTTTAGGGCAGGTTAATCTCTACACCTTC
CDR3 protein: CASSLGQVNLYTF

J gene: TRBJ1-5
clone size: NA
D gene: NA
V gene: TRBV19
CDR3 DNA: TGTGCCAGTAGCCTTGGGAATCAGCCCCAGCATTTT
CDR3 protein: CASSLGNQPQHF

J gene: TRBJ2-7
clone size: NA
D gene: TRBD2
V gene: TRBV6-6
CDR3 DNA: TGTGCCAGCAGTCCTCTAGTAGCGGGAGGGCCCATTAACCACTACGAGCAGTACTTC
CDR3 protein: CASSPLVAGGPINHYEQYF

J gene: TRBJ2-1
clone size: NA
D gene: TRBD1
V gene: TRBV13
CDR3 DNA: TGTGCCAGCAGCAGGGACAGGGGGCAGTTGAATGAGCAGTTCTTC
CDR3 protein: CASSRDRGQLNEQFF